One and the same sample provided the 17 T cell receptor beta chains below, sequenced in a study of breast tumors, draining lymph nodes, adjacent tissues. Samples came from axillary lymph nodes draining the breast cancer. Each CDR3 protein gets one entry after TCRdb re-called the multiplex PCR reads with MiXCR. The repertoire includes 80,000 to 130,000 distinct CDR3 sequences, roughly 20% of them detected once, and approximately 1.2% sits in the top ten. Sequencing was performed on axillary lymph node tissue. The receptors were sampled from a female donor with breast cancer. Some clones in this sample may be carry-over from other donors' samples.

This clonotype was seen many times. This CDR3 reads CASSLVASGGSTTENYEQYF. CDR3 coding DNA: TGTGCCAGCAGCTTAGTGGCTAGCGGGGGGAGCACGACGGAAAACTACGAGCAGTACTTC. The chain joins TRBV7-2 to TRBJ2-7, with TRBD2 matching over 11 bases. V lost 1 base and J lost 3; bases outside the gene matches: 17. CDR3 length: 20 amino acids. Germline CDR1 and CDR2: SGHTA and FQGNSA.

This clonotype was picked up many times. This chain's CDR3 is CASSARPSTDTQYF. As DNA, the CDR3 is TGTGCCAGCAGCGCGCGCCCTAGCACAGATACGCAGTATTTT. The genes are TRBV7-2 and TRBJ2-3; no firm D call. The CDR3 loop spans 14 amino acids. The germline V gene has CDR1 SGHTA and CDR2 FQGNSA. The V end was cut by 5 bases, the J end by 0 bases, with 9 bases between.

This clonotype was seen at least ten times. The CDR3 DNA reads TGTGCCAGCGCATGGGGGACTAGAGAGACCCAGTACTTC. It is translated as CASAWGTRETQYF. This rearrangement joins TRBV12-3 or TRBV12-4 to TRBJ2-5, with 8 bases that match TRBD2. CDR3 length: 13 residues. V shed 8 bases, J shed 4 bases, and the junction held 6 bases outside the gene matches.

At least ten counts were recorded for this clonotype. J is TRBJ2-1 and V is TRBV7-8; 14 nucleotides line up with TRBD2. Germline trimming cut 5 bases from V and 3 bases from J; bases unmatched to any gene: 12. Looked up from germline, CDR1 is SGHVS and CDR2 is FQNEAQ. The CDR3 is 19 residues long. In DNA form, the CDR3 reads TGTGCCAGCAGCCGGACGGGACTAGCGGGGGCCTCCAACTACAATGAGCAGTTCTTC. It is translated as CASSRTGLAGASNYNEQFF.

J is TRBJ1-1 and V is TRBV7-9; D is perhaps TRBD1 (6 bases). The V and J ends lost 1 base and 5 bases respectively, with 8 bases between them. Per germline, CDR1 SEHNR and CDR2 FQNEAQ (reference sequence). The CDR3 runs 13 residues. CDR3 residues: CASSLEGGTEAFF. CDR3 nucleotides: TGTGCCAGCAGCTTAGAAGGGGGTACTGAAGCTTTCTTT.

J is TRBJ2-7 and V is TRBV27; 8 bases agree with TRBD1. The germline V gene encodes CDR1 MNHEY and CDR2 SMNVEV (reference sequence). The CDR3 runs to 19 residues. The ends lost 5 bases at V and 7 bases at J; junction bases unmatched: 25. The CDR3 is CASSPPMSSGGRGQREQYF. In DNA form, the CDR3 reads TGTGCCAGCAGTCCACCTATGAGTTCGGGTGGCAGGGGGCAGCGGGAGCAGTACTTC.

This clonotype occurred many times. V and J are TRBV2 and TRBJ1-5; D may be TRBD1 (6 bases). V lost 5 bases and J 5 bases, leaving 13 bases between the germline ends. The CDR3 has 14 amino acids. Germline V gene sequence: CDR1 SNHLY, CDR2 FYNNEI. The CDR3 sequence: CASSQGTFYQPQHF. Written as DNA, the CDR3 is TGTGCCAGCAGTCAAGGGACATTTTATCAGCCCCAGCATTTT. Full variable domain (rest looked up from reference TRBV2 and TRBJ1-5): EPEVTQTPSHQVTQMGQEVILRCVPISNHLYFYWYRQILGQKVEFLVSFYNNEISEKSEIFDDQFSVERPDGSNFTLKIRSTKLEDSAMYFCASSQGTFYQPQHFGDGTRLSIL.

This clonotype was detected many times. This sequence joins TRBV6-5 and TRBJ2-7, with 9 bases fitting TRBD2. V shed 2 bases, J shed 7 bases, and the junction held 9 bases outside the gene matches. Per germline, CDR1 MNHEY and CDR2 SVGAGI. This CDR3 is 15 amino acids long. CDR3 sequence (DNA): TGTGCCAGCAGTTACAGGGCGGGGGGGCCTGAAGAGCAGTACTTC. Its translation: CASSYRAGGPEEQYF.

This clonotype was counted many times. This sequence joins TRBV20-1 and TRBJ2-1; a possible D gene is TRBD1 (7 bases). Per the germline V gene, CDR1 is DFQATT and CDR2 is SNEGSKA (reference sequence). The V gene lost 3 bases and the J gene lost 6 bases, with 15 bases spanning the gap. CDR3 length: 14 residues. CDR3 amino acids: CSASAPQGGNEQFF. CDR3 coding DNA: TGCAGTGCTAGCGCTCCCCAGGGGGGCAATGAGCAGTTCTTC.

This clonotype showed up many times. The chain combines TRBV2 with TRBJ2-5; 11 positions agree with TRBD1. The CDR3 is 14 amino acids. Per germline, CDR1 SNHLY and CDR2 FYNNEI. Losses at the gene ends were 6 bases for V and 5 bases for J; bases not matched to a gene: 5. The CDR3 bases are TGTGCCAGCAGGCGGACAGGGGGCGCGGAGACCCAGTACTTC. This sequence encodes CASRRTGGAETQYF.

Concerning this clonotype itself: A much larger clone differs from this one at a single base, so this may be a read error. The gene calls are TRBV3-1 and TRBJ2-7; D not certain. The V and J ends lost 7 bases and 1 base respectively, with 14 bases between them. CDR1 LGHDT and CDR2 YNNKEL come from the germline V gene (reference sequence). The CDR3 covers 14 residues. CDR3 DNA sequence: TGTGCCAGCAACCCCTTACTCGAATCCTACGAGCAGTACTTC. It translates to CASNPLLESYEQYF.

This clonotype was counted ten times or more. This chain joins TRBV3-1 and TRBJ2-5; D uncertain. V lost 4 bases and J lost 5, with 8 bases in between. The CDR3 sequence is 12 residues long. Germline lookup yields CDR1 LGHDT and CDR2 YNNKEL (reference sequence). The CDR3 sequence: CASSPLGETQYF. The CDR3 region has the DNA TGTGCCAGCAGCCCCCTCGGTGAGACCCAGTACTTC.

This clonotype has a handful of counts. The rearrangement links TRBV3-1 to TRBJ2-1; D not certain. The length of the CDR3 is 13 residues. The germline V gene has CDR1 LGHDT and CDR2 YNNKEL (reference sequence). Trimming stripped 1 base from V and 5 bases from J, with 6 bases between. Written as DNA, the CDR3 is TGTGCCAGCAGCCAAGGACTCCACAATGAGCAGTTCTTC. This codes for CASSQGLHNEQFF.

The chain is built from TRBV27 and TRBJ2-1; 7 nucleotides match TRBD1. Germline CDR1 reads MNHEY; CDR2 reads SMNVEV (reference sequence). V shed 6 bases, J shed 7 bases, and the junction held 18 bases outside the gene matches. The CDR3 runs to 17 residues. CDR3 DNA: TGTGCCAGCAGCCTAAACCCCCCCGGGACAGCATTAAATGAGCAGTTCTTC. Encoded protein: CASSLNPPGTALNEQFF.

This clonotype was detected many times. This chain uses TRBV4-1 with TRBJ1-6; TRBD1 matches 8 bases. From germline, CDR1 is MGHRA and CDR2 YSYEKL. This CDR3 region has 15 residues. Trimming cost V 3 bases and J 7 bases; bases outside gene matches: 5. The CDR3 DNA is TGCGCCAGCAGCCATCCGGGACAGGCCAATTCACCCCTCCACTTT. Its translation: CASSHPGQANSPLHF.

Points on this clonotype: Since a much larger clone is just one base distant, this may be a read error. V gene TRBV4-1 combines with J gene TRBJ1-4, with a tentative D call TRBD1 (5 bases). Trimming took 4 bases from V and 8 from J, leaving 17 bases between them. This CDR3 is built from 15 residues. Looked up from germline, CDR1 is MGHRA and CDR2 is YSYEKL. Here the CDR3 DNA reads TGCGCCAGCAGCCTTCTACCGGGACGAGACGAAAAACTGTTTTTT. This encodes CASSLLPGRDEKLFF.

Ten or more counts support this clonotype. The chain's CDR3 is CSAPNSQGGREQYF. As DNA, the CDR3 is TGCAGTGCACCGAACTCCCAGGGGGGGCGCGAGCAGTACTTC. The chain couples TRBV20-1 to TRBJ2-7, with D possibly being TRBD1 or TRBD2 (7 bases each). The germline CDR1 and CDR2 sequences are DFQATT and SNEGSKA (reference sequence). The germline V and J ends were trimmed by 6 bases and 6 bases, with 21 bases remaining between them. The CDR3 is 14 amino acids.